This is a list of T cell receptor beta chains from one sample in a study of blood T cell repertoires in COVID-19. Sequencing used immunoSEQ multiplex PCR; TCRdb keeps in-frame clones, though not all of them. The repertoire holds 200,000 or so clones, with 88% as singletons. The specimen sequenced was peripheral blood. Receptors originate from a woman aged 55-69 years with acute or convalescent COVID-19. Each CDR3 is given with its conserved first and last residue. Each record gives: D gene, clone size, J gene, V gene, CDR3 DNA, CDR3 protein. D genes are given only for firm matches. A clone size is listed for some rows: how often the clone was seen (once, few, many), or a class if it is expanded.

NA	NA	TRBJ1-5	TRBV15	TGTGCCACCAGCACCCACAGAGGGTATAGCAATCAGCCCCAGCATTTT	CATSTHRGYSNQPQHF
NA	NA	TRBJ1-1	TRBV12-3/TRBV12-4	TGTGCCAGCAGTTTAATGGCAGACACTGAAGCTTTCTTT	CASSLMADTEAFF
NA	NA	TRBJ1-2	TRBV6-6	TGTGCCAGCAGTCGGGGTGGGGGAGGGAACTATGGCTACACCTTC	CASSRGGGGNYGYTF
NA	once	TRBJ1-5	TRBV3-1/TRBV3-2	TGTGCCAGCAGCCAAGGCCAGCCTAGGCAGCCCCAGCATTTT	CASSQGQPRQPQHF
NA	NA	TRBJ1-4	TRBV14	TGTGCCAGCAGCGAATTCGGCGGGGAAGTGGATGAAAAACTGTTTTTT	CASSEFGGEVDEKLFF
TRBD1	NA	TRBJ2-5	TRBV7-3	TGTGCCAGCAGCTTAACCGGGACAGGGGGCCAAGAGACCCAGTACTTC	CASSLTGTGGQETQYF
TRBD1	NA	TRBJ1-3	TRBV4-3	TGCGCCAGCAGCCAAGCACTCCAGGGGGCTGGTGGAAACACCATATATTTT	CASSQALQGAGGNTIYF
NA	NA	TRBJ1-3	TRBV6-1	TGTGCCAGCAGTGAACAGGGAGGCTCTGGAAACACCATATATTTT	CASSEQGGSGNTIYF
NA	NA	TRBJ1-4	TRBV3-1/TRBV3-2	TGTGCCAGCAGCCAACGGGGCGGGGACGGTAATGAAAAACTGTTTTTT	CASSQRGGDGNEKLFF
NA	NA	TRBJ1-2	TRBV5-5	TGTGCCAGCAGCTTGGAAGCAGCGCCAGGGTATGGCTACACCTTC	CASSLEAAPGYGYTF
TRBD1	NA	TRBJ2-1	TRBV5-8	TGTGCCAGCAGCCCGGACAGGGTGAATGAGCAGTTCTTC	CASSPDRVNEQFF
TRBD1	NA	TRBJ1-5	TRBV27	TGTGCCAGCAGGGGAGGGCAGGGGGCGCTAAATCAGCCCCAGCATTTT	CASRGGQGALNQPQHF
TRBD1	NA	TRBJ1-1	TRBV10-3	TGTGCCATCAGGGACAGGGCCTTGAACACTGAAGCTTTCTTT	CAIRDRALNTEAFF
TRBD2	few	TRBJ2-1	TRBV27	TGTGCCAGCAGTTTAAAGGGACTAGCGTCACCAAGCTACAATGAGCAGTTCTTC	CASSLKGLASPSYNEQFF
TRBD1	NA	TRBJ1-6	TRBV24-1	TGTGCCACCTTCGCCCGGGACAGCCACCGTAATTCACCCCTCCACTTT	CATFARDSHRNSPLHF
TRBD1	NA	TRBJ1-5	TRBV5-8	TGTGCCAGCAGCTTAGGGACAGGGGTCAATCAGCCCCAGCATTTT	CASSLGTGVNQPQHF
TRBD1	NA	TRBJ1-1	TRBV5-1	TGCGCCAGCAGCTTGGGGGTACCGGGACAGAGGAACACTGAAGCTTTCTTT	CASSLGVPGQRNTEAFF
NA	NA	TRBJ2-3	TRBV14	TGTGCCAGCAGCCAAGAAGTATGGCAGGGTGGTCGGAAAGATACGCAGTATTTT	CASSQEVWQGGRKDTQYF